This TCR beta chain was found in a study of CD8+ T cells in alopecia areata. As the sequencing template, cDNA was produced by extracting RNA and reverse transcribing it. Libraries were prepared by immunoSEQ multiplex PCR; TCRdb keeps only in-frame clonotypes and omits some of them. This table holds 150,000 to 200,000 clones, 50% to 75% found once. The CDR3 sequence is 14 residues long. The germline V gene encodes CDR1 LNHDA and CDR2 SQIVND (reference sequence). The V and J ends lost 4 bases and 3 bases respectively, with 13 bases between them. Sequences were derived from CD4+ T cells sorted from blood, sampled at week 0. The chain has TRBV19 and TRBJ2-7; D is perhaps TRBD1 or TRBD2 (5 bases each). The TCR sequence derives from a human donor with alopecia areata. The CDR3 sequence is CASSNPGDGYEQYF. The DNA of the CDR3 is TGTGCCAGTAGTAACCCCGGGGACGGCTACGAGCAGTACTTC.